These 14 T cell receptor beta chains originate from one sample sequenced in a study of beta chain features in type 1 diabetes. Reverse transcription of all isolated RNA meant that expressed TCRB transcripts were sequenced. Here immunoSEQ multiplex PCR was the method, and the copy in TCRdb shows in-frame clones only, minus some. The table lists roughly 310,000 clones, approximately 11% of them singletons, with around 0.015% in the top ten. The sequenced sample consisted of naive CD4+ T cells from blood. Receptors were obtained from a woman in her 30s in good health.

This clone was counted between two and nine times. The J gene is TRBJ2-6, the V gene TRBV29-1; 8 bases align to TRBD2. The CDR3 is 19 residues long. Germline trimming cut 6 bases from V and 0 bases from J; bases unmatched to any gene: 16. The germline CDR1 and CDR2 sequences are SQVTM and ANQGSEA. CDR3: CSVREGLGRVDSGANVLTF. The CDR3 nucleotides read TGCAGCGTACGGGAGGGCCTTGGCAGGGTTGACTCTGGGGCCAACGTCCTGACTTTC.

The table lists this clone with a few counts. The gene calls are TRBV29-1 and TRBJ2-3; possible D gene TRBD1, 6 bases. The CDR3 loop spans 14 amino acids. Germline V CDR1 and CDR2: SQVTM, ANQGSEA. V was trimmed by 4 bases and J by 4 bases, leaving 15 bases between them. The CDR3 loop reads CSVASDRPSDTQYF. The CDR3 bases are TGCAGCGTTGCGTCAGACAGGCCGTCAGATACGCAGTATTTT.

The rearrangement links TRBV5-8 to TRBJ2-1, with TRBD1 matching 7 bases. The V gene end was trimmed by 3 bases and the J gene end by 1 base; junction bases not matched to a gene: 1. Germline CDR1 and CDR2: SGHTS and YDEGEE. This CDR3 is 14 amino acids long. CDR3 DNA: TGTGCCAGCAGCTCGGGACAGTCCTACAATGAGCAGTTCTTC. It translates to CASSSGQSYNEQFF.

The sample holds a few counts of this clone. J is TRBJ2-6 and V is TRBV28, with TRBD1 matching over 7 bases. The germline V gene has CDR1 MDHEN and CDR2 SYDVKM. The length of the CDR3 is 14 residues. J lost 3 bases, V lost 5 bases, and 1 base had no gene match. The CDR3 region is CASSTGVGANVLTF. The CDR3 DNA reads TGTGCCAGCAGTACAGGGGTTGGGGCCAACGTCCTGACTTTC.

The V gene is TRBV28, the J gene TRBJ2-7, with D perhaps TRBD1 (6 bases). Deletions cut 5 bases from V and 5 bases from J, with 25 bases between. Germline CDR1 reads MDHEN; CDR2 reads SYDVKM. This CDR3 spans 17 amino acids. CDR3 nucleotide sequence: TGTGCCAGCAGTACGACCGCTGTAGGGCAGGGGTGGCACGAGCAGTACTTC. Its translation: CASSTTAVGQGWHEQYF.

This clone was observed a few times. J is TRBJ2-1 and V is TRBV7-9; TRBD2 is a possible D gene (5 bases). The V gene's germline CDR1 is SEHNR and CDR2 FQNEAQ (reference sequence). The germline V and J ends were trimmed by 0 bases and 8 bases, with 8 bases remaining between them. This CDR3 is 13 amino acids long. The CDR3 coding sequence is TGTGCCAGCAGCTTAGCGGGAGTGCATGAGCAGTTCTTC. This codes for CASSLAGVHEQFF.

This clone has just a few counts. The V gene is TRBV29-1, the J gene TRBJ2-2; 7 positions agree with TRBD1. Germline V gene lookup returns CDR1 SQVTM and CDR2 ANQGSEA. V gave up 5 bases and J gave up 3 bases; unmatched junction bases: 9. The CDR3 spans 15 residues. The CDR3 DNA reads TGCAGCGTTCCCCGACAGGGAAAATACACCGGGGAGCTGTTTTTT. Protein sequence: CSVPRQGKYTGELFF.

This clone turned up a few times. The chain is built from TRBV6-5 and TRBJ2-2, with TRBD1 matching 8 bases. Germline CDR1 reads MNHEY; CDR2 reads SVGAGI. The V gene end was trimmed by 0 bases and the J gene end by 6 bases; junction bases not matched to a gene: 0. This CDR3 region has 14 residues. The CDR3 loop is CASSYSDRAGELFF. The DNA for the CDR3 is TGTGCCAGCAGTTACTCGGACAGGGCCGGGGAGCTGTTTTTT.

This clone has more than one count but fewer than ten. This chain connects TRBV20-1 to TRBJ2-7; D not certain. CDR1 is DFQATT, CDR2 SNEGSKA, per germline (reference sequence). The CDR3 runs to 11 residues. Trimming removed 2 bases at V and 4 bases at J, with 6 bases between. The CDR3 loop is CSARRSYEQYF. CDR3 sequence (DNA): TGCAGTGCTAGACGGAGTTACGAGCAGTACTTC.

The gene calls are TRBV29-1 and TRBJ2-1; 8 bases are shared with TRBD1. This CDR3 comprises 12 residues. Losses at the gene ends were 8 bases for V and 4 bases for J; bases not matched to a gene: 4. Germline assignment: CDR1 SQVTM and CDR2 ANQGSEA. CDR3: CSLRQGYNEQFF. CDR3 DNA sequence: TGCAGCTTGAGACAGGGGTACAATGAGCAGTTCTTC.

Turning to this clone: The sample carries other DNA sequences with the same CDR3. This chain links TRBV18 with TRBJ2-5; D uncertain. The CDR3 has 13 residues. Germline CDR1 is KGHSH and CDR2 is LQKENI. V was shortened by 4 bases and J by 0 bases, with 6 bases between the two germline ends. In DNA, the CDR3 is TGTGCCAGCTCACTACGGGACCAAGAGACCCAGTACTTC. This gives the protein CASSLRDQETQYF.

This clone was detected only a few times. DNA of the CDR3: TGTGCCAGCAGCTCACTCGGACAGGGTATAACAGATACGCAGTATTTT. Amino acids: CASSSLGQGITDTQYF. This rearrangement joins TRBV7-3 to TRBJ2-3, with 8 bases identical to TRBD1. In germline, CDR1 is SGHTA, CDR2 FQGTGA. V shed 4 bases, J shed 3 bases, and the junction held 9 bases outside the gene matches. The CDR3 is 16 amino acids.

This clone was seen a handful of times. DNA for the CDR3: TGTGCCAGCAAGAGCGGAGCTAGCACAGATACGCAGTATTTT. Protein product: CASKSGASTDTQYF. V is TRBV14 and J is TRBJ2-3, with TRBD2 as a possible D gene (5 bases). CDR3 length: 14 amino acids. The germline V gene has CDR1 SGHDN and CDR2 FVKESK. The germline V and J ends were trimmed by 7 bases and 0 bases, with 11 bases remaining between them.

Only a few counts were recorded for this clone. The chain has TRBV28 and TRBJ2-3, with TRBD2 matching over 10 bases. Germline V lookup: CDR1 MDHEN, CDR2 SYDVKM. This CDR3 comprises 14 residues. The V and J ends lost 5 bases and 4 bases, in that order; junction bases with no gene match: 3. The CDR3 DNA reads TGTGCCAGCAGTCCAGCGGGAGGGGCAGATACGCAGTATTTT. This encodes CASSPAGGADTQYF. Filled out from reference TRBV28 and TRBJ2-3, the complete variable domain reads DVKVTQSSRYLVKRTGEKVFLECVQDMDHENMFWYRQDPGLGLRLIYFSYDVKMKEKGDIPEGYSVSREKKERFSLILESASTNQTSMYLCASSPAGGADTQYFGPGTRLTVL.